One TCR beta chain is described in this entry. Its matching antigen is unknown. Here immunoSEQ multiplex PCR was the method, and the copy in TCRdb shows in-frame clones only, minus some. The repertoire has roughly 120,000 clones, around 87% of them found once; the top ten carry 4.5% to 6.5%. The data stem from a study of T cell responses to AZD1222 COVID-19 vaccine. Whole-study findings and limits: Researchers report vaccine-associated CD4 TCRs spanning spike, with dominance at 160-218 and 743-854. White British ancestry dominated among donors, who included more females, and clonal diversity was possibly underestimated.

CDR1 and CDR2 from the germline V gene are SGHDN and FVKESK. The CDR3 covers 13 residues. V was clipped by 1 base and J by 1 base, with 4 bases between them. Material: peripheral blood, obtained on day 0 of AZD1222 vaccination. The sequence was obtained from an adult in good health. This chain joins TRBV14 and TRBJ1-2; D call uncertain. The CDR3 DNA sequence: TGTGCCAGCAGCCAAGCCGTTAACTATGGCTACACCTTC. Protein sequence: CASSQAVNYGYTF.